This TCR beta chain was profiled in a study of breast tumors, draining lymph nodes, adjacent tissues. The CDR3 covers 15 residues. Germline V gene data show CDR1 as DFQATT and CDR2 as SNEGSKA (reference sequence). Concerning this clonotype itself: Mismatch with germline at one junction end may stem from a read error.

TCRdb re-called the multiplex PCR reads through MiXCR, storing one row per CDR3 protein. The sample consists of roughly 120,000 distinct CDR3 sequences, less than 20% of them appearing once. Breast cancer patients provided tissue from their axillary draining lymph nodes. Source material: axillary lymph node tissue. The chain uses TRBV20-1 and TRBJ2-1, with D unclear. The sequence derives from a female donor with breast cancer. Some clones in this sample may be carry-over from other donors' samples. The CDR3 bases are TGCAGTGTTAGAGATCTGGGAATTAATCACAATGAGCAGTTCTTC. Translated, it gives CSVRDLGINHNEQFF.